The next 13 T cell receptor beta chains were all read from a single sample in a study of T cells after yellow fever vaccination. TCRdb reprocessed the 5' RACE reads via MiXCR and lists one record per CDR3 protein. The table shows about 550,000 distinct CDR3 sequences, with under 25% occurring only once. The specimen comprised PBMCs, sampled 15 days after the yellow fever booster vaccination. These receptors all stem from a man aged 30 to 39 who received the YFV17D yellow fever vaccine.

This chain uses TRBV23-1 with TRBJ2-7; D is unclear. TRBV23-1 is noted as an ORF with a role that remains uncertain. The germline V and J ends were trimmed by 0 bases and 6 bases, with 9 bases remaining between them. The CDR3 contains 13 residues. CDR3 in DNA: TGCGCCAGCAGTCAATCCCCGACTGCCGAGCAGTACTTC. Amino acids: CASSQSPTAEQYF.

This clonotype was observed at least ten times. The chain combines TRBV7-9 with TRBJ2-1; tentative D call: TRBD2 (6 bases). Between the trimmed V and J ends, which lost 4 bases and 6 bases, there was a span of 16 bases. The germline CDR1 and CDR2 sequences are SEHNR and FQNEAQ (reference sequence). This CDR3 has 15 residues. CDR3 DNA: TGTGCCAGCAGCTCCGGGACGGGGGTTATCAATGAGCAGTTCTTC. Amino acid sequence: CASSSGTGVINEQFF.

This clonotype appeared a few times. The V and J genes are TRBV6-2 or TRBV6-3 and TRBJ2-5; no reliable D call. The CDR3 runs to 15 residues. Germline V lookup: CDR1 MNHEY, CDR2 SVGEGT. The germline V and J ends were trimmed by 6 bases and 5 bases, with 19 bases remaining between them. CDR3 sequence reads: CASSNSWANMETQYF. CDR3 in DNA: TGTGCCAGCAGCAACAGTTGGGCGAACATGGAGACCCAGTACTTC.

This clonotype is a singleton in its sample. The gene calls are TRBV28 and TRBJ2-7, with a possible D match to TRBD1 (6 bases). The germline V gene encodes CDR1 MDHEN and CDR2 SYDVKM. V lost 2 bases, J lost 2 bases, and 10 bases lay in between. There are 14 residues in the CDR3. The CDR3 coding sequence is TGTGCCAGCAGTTTAGGGGGCTTCGCCTACGAGCAGTACTTC. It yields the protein CASSLGGFAYEQYF.

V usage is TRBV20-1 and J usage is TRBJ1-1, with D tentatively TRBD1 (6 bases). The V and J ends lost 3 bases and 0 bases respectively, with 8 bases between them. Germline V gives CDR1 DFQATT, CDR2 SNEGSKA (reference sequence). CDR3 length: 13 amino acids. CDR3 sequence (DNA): TGCAGTGCTAGTCAGGGGTTGAACACTGAAGCTTTCTTT. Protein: CSASQGLNTEAFF.

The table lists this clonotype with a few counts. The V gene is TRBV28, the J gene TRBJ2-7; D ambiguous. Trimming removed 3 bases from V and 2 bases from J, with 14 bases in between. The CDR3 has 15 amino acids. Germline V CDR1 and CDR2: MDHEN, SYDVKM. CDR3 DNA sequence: TGTGCCAGCAGTTTCGGTATCCGCAGCACCTACGAGCAGTACTTC. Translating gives CASSFGIRSTYEQYF.

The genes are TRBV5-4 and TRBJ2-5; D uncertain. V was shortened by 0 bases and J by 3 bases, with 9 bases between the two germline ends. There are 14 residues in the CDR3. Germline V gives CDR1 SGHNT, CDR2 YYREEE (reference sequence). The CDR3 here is CASSLVGIEETQYF. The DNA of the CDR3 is TGTGCCAGCAGCTTGGTAGGGATTGAAGAGACCCAGTACTTC.

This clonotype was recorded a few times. The CDR3 coding sequence is TGTGCCAGCAGCTGGACTGGACAGGGGCAAGAGACCCAGTACTTC. Protein product: CASSWTGQGQETQYF. V and J are TRBV5-4 and TRBJ2-5, with TRBD1 matching 9 bases. Per germline, CDR1 SGHNT and CDR2 YYREEE (reference sequence). The CDR3 is 15 residues long. The J segment lost 2 bases and the V segment lost 3 bases, leaving 5 bases of the junction unmatched.

The CDR3 region has the DNA TGTGCCAGCAGCCTTTGGCGGGAGGGTACCAATGAGCAGTTCTTC. This sequence encodes CASSLWREGTNEQFF. V gene TRBV7-2 combines with J gene TRBJ2-1; 9 bases line up with TRBD2. The V segment lost 5 bases and the J segment 6 bases; nucleotides outside the gene matches: 8. The CDR3 length is 15 residues. CDR1 is SGHTA and CDR2 is FQGNSA in the germline V gene. Full variable domain (outside the CDR3, taken from reference TRBV7-2 and TRBJ2-1): GAGVSQSPSNKVTEKGKDVELRCDPISGHTALYWYRQSLGQGLEFLIYFQGNSAPDKSGLPSDRFSAERTGGSVSTLTIQRTQQEDSAVYLCASSLWREGTNEQFFGPGTRLTVL.

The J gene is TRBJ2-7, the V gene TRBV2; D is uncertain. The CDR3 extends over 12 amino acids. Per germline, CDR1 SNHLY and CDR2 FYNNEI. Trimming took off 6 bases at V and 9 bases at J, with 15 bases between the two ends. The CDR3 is CASSVDPTRQYF. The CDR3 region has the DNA TGTGCCAGCAGCGTAGACCCCACGCGGCAGTACTTC.

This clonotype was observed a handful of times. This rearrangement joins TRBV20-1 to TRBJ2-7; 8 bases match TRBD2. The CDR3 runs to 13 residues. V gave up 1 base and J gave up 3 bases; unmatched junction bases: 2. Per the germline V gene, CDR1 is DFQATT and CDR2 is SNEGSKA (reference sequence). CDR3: CSARVRGGYEQYF. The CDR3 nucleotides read TGCAGTGCTAGAGTTCGGGGGGGCTACGAGCAGTACTTC.

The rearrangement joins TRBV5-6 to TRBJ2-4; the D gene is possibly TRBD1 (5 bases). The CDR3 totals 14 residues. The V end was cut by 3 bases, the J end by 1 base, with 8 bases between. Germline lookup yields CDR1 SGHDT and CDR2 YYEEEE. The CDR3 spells CASSSQAAKNIQYF. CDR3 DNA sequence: TGTGCCAGCAGCTCACAGGCGGCCAAAAACATTCAGTACTTC. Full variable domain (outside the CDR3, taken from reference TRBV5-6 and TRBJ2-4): DAGVTQSPTHLIKTRGQQVTLRCSPKSGHDTVSWYQQALGQGPQFIFQYYEEEERQRGNFPDRFSGHQFPNYSSELNVNALLLGDSALYLCASSSQAAKNIQYFGAGTRLSVL.

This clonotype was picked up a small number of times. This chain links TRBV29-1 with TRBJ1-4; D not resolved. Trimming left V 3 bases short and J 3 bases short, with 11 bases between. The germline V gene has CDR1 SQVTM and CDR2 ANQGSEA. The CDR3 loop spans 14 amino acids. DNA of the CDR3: TGCAGCGTTGAGGGTCCGAGTCCTAATGAAAAACTGTTTTTT. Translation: CSVEGPSPNEKLFF.